This TCR beta chain emerged from a study of regulatory T cells in long-lasting Graves disease. The TCR beta library used iRepertoire HTBI primers with Arm-PCR amplification of CDR3. Each CDR3 protein is one row after TCRdb ran MiXCR on the multiplex PCR reads. Of a few hundred thousand distinct CDR3 sequences in the sample, around a fifth are singletons; the top ten hold 45% to 70%. CDR1 and CDR2 from the germline V gene are MGHRA and YSYEKL. There are 15 residues in the CDR3. V shed 4 bases and J 3 bases; nucleotides not matched to a gene: 7. Specified time point: persistent/refractory GD, antithyroid drugs over 5 years with positive TRAb. RNA isolated from PBMCs was used to make the TCR library.

The chain joins TRBV4-1 to TRBJ2-7, with TRBD1 identical over 9 bases. The sample here was peripheral blood mononuclear cells (PBMCs), taken when the disease was refractory, from a patient treated with antithyroid drugs. The source of this sequence is a female donor with Graves disease. The chain's CDR3 is CASSPRTGEGYEQYF. DNA for the CDR3: TGCGCCAGCAGCCCCAGGACAGGGGAAGGCTACGAGCAGTACTTC.